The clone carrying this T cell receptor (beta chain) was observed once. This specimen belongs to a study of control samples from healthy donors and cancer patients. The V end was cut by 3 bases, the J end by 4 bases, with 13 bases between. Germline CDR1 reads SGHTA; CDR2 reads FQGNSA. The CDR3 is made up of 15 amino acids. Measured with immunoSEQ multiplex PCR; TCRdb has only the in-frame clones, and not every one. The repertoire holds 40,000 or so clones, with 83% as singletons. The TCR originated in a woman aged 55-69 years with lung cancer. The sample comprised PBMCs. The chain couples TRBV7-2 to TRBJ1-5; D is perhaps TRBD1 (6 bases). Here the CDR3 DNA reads TGTGCCAGCAGCTTTTCGGACAGTAGTAATCAGCCCCAGCATTTT. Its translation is CASSFSDSSNQPQHF.